The clone carrying this T cell receptor beta chain was detected only a few times. This entry is derived from a study of blood T cell repertoires in COVID-19. Germline CDR1 and CDR2: MNHEY and SMNVEV (reference sequence). J lost 1 base, V lost 8 bases, and 11 bases had no gene match. The CDR3 covers 18 residues. Original processing methods: Estimation of nucleated cell counts relied on the amplification of reference gene primers. Clones were sequenced by immunoSEQ multiplex PCR, and TCRdb holds only the in-frame ones, with some missing. V and J calls and clone size are given by that table; D and trimming were obtained from the DNA. In the table there are around 200,000 clones, around 81% of which are singletons.

The clonotype was recovered from a human donor with acute or convalescent COVID-19. The donor label of this sample is uncertain. V and J are TRBV27 and TRBJ2-5; 15 bases fit TRBD2. Material for sequencing was peripheral blood. In nucleotides, the CDR3 is TGTGCCAGCTGCAGGACTAGCGGGGGGGCCGGACTCCAAGAGACCCAGTACTTC. This sequence encodes CASCRTSGGAGLQETQYF.